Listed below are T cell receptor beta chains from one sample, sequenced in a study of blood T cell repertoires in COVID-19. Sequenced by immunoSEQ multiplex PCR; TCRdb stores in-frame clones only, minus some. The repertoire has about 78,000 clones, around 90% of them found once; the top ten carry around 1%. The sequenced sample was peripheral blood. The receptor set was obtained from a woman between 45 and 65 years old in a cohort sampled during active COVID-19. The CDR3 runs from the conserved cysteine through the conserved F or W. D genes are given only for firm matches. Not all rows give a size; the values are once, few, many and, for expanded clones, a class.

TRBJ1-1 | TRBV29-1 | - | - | CSVEVGGVPEAFF | TGCAGCGTTGAGGTCGGCGGCGTGCCGGAAGCTTTCTTT
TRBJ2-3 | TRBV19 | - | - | CASTRGRGDTQYF | TGTGCCAGTACTCGAGGGAGAGGAGATACGCAGTATTTT
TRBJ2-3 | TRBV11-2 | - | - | CASSPSQGTDTQYF | TGTGCCAGCAGCCCATCACAGGGAACAGATACGCAGTATTTT
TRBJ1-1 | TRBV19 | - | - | CASSALQGGDTEAFF | TGTGCCAGTAGTGCTCTCCAGGGTGGCGACACTGAAGCTTTCTTT
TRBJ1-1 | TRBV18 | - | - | CASSPSTTGTGYAFF | TGTGCCAGCTCACCCTCGACGACAGGAACGGGATACGCTTTCTTT
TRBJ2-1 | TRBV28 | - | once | CATIAGSDNEQFF | TGTGCCACGATTGCGGGTTCGGACAATGAGCAGTTCTTC
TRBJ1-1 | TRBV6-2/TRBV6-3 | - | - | CASSYSRGNTEAFF | TGTGCCAGCAGTTACTCGCGAGGGAACACTGAAGCTTTCTTT
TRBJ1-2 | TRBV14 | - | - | CASSLREGWYYGYTF | TGTGCCAGCAGCCTCCGGGAGGGGTGGTACTATGGCTACACCTTC
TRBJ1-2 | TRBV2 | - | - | CASSEAVGASSHTF | TGTGCCAGCAGTGAAGCAGTAGGGGCCTCCTCTCACACCTTC
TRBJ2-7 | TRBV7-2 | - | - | CASSFGGGVYEQYF | TGTGCCAGCAGCTTTGGGGGCGGAGTCTACGAGCAGTACTTC
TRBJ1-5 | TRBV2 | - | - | CASSERGQPQHF | TGTGCCAGCAGTGAGAGGGGGCAGCCCCAGCATTTT
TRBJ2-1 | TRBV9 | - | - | CASSGLVNEQFF | TGTGCCAGCAGCGGCCTAGTCAATGAGCAGTTCTTC
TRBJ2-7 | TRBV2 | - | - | CASRGWGTLDEQYF | TGTGCCAGCAGGGGTTGGGGGACACTCGACGAGCAGTACTTC
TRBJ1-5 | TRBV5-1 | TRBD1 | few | CASSLGDSSLEPQHF | TGCGCCAGCAGCTTGGGGGACAGTTCCTTGGAGCCCCAGCATTTT
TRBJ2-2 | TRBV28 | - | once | CAIRFPQNTGELFF | TGTGCCATCAGGTTCCCCCAAAACACCGGGGAGCTGTTTTTT
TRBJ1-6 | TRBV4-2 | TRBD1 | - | CASSLTMSGGDSPLHF | TGTGCCAGCAGTCTTACCATGTCAGGGGGCGATTCACCCCTCCACTTT
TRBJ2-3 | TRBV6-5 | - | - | CAILELSLTDTQYF | TGTGCCATCCTCGAATTGAGCCTGACAGATACGCAGTATTTT
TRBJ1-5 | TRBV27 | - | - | CASSFLNQPQHF | TGTGCCAGCAGTTTCCTTAATCAGCCCCAGCATTTT
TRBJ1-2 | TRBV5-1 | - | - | CASSPEGAATYGYTF | TGCGCCAGCAGCCCGGAGGGAGCCGCCACCTATGGCTACACCTTC
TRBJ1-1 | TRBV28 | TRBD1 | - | CASRIPWAGGSVTEAFF | TGTGCCAGCAGGATACCTTGGGCAGGGGGCTCTGTCACTGAAGCTTTCTTT
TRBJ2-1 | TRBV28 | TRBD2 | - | CASSPGAGADYNEQFF | TGTGCCAGCAGTCCCGGGGCGGGAGCCGATTACAATGAGCAGTTCTTC
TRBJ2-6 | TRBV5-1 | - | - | CASSLEEVAVSGANVLTF | TGCGCCAGCAGCTTGGAAGAAGTAGCTGTCTCTGGGGCCAACGTCCTGACTTTC
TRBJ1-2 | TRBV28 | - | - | CASRAPGVDYGYTF | TGTGCCAGCAGGGCGCCGGGGGTGGACTATGGCTACACCTTC
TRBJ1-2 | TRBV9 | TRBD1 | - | CASSVTGGRDGYTF | TGTGCCAGCAGCGTTACAGGGGGACGGGATGGCTACACCTTC
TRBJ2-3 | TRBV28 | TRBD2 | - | CASSFYMPGLAEDTQYF | TGTGCCAGCAGTTTCTATATGCCGGGACTAGCCGAAGATACGCAGTATTTT
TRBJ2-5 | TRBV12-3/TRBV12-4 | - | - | CASRPRGKETQYF | TGTGCCAGCAGACCTAGGGGTAAAGAGACCCAGTACTTC
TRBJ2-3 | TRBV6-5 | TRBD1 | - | CASSSTGIRTQYF | TGTGCCAGCAGTTCGACAGGGATCCGAACGCAGTATTTT
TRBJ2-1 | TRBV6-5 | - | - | CASSYTQLAPTNEQFF | TGTGCCAGCAGCTACACCCAACTAGCCCCCACCAATGAGCAGTTCTTC
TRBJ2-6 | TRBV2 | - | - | CASGVTGSGANVLTF | TGTGCCAGCGGGGTGACAGGCTCTGGGGCCAACGTCCTGACTTTC
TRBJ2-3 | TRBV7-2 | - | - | CASSSTTDTQYF | TGTGCCAGCAGCTCTACCACAGATACGCAGTATTTT
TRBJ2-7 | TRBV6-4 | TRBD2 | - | CAPSRGTSGSYEQYF | TGTGCCCCCTCTCGGGGGACTAGCGGTTCCTACGAGCAGTACTTC
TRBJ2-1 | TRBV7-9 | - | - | CASSLAVGPTYNEQFF | TGTGCCAGCAGCTTAGCGGTTGGGCCTACCTACAATGAGCAGTTCTTC